This TCR beta chain stems from a study of T cells in Graves' hyperthyroidism and ophthalmopathy. Whole-study results and caveats: Ophthalmopathy stood apart from stable hyperthyroidism in a 13 V-J model.

Newly diagnosed patients aged 18 to 65 had hyperthyroidism of under 2 months' duration. Diagnostic decisions used clinical symptoms, serum thyroxine and TRAb, thyroid ultrasound and orbital computed tomography. The source material, RNA transcripts, was used to amplify TCR beta CDR3 regions. A set of HTBI primers served as the primers for a first-round RT-PCR of the TCR CDR3. Via MiXCR, TCRdb re-called the multiplex PCR reads, giving one row per CDR3 protein. The sample contains a few hundred thousand distinct CDR3 sequences, around 15% of which appear only once. Trimming took off 0 bases at V and 4 bases at J, with 13 bases between the two ends. CDR3 length equals 15 residues. The V gene's germline CDR1 is SGHRS and CDR2 YFSETQ. This clonotype was detected many times. Its target is not known.

This receptor was taken from a woman in her thirties or forties with Graves' hyperthyroidism. The specimen sequenced was blood. The V gene is TRBV5-1, the J gene TRBJ1-2; D may be TRBD1 (6 bases). The CDR3 protein is CASSLGSGEGYGYTF. CDR3 in DNA: TGCGCCAGCAGCTTGGGGTCAGGGGAAGGCTATGGCTACACCTTC.